The sequence of this T cell receptor beta chain was determined in a study of cytomegalovirus exposure and HLA in healthy donors. Study-wide context: A prior study identified just under 120 million unique TCR beta sequences from roughly 180 million T cells. Study results and caveats: TCR beta chains associated with HLA were, in a later analysis, more clonally expanded than equally common others. Association of roughly 17,000 TCR beta sequences with HLA alleles was found at 0.05 false discovery rate in a later analysis.

In this sample, this clone turned up a few times. Its target is not known. The V segment lost 2 bases and the J segment 0 bases; nucleotides outside the gene matches: 5. This CDR3 contains 17 residues. In germline, CDR1 is MNHNS, CDR2 SASEGT. The PCR employed 60 Vbeta primers together with 13 Jbeta primers. Data came from immunoSEQ multiplex PCR; TCRdb stores just in-frame clones and leaves some out. This table holds some 150,000 clones, around 72% found once. The clonotype comes from a human donor in good health. Sample: PBMCs. The V and J genes are TRBV6-1 and TRBJ2-1; 9 bases line up with TRBD2. DNA of the CDR3: TGTGCCAGCAGTGAAAGGTTAGCGGGAGTCTCCTACAATGAGCAGTTCTTC. This translates into CASSERLAGVSYNEQFF.